The 25 T cell receptor beta chains below come from one sample, sequenced in a study of brain T cells in children with intractable seizures. TCRdb's table, derived via immunoSEQ multiplex PCR, lists solely in-frame clones and lacks some. The sample has 340,000 or so clones, over 90% seen once. Described time point: blood from clinic visit 5 months post-surgery; TSC patient then seizure free. Sequenced here: peripheral blood, sampled approximately 5 months after surgery. The source is a boy younger than two with tuberous sclerosis and intractable seizures.

The CDR3 nucleotides read TGTGCCAGCATGTGGAGACGAAATGAAAAACTGTTTTTT. Translated, it gives CASMWRRNEKLFF. V and J are TRBV12-3 or TRBV12-4 and TRBJ1-4; D remains ambiguous. Trimming removed 7 bases from V and 5 bases from J, with 11 bases in between. The CDR3 sequence is 13 residues long.

This chain joins TRBV20-1 and TRBJ2-5; 12 bases are shared with TRBD2. In germline, CDR1 is DFQATT, CDR2 SNEGSKA (reference sequence). V gave up 3 bases and J gave up 5 bases; unmatched junction bases: 7. The CDR3 is 15 amino acids. As DNA, the CDR3 is TGCAGTGCTAGTAAGACTAGCGGGAGAGGGGAGACCCAGTACTTC. Its translation: CSASKTSGRGETQYF.

The chain couples TRBV7-2 to TRBJ2-7; 10 bases align to TRBD1. The CDR3 is 18 residues long. The germline V gene has CDR1 SGHTA and CDR2 FQGNSA. V lost 1 base and J lost 4; bases outside the gene matches: 13. For the CDR3, the DNA is TGTGCCAGCAGCTTAGTTTCAGGGGGGACAGGGGCATTGTACGAGCAGTACTTC. This gives the protein CASSLVSGGTGALYEQYF.

J is TRBJ2-2 and V is TRBV9; tentatively, D is TRBD1 (5 bases). The CDR3 is made up of 15 amino acids. Trimming stripped 0 bases from V and 0 bases from J, with 6 bases between. Germline CDR1 is SGDLS and CDR2 is YYNGEE. CDR3: CASSVEGSNTGELFF. For the CDR3, the DNA is TGTGCCAGCAGCGTAGAGGGGTCGAACACCGGGGAGCTGTTTTTT.

The rearrangement uses TRBV7-9 and TRBJ1-3; D is undetermined. Germline V gene data show CDR1 as SEHNR and CDR2 as FQNEAQ (reference sequence). There are 14 residues in the CDR3. Trimming cost V 7 bases and J 0 bases, with 10 bases left between them. CDR3 protein: CASMTVNSGNTIYF. CDR3 nucleotide sequence: TGTGCCAGCATGACCGTGAACTCTGGAAACACCATATATTTT.

A single count supports this clone. This chain links TRBV25-1 with TRBJ2-7; D is ambiguous. This CDR3 spans 12 amino acids. Trimming stripped 4 bases from V and 5 bases from J, with 9 bases between. Germline loops: CDR1 MGHDK, CDR2 SYGVNS. The CDR3 loop is CASSVGFHEQYF. The CDR3 nucleotides are TGTGCCAGCAGTGTGGGCTTCCACGAGCAGTACTTC.

The V gene is TRBV5-8, the J gene TRBJ2-3, with D hard to call. V lost 2 bases and J lost 0, with 10 bases in between. The CDR3 spans 15 residues. Germline V gene data show CDR1 as SGHTS and CDR2 as YDEGEE. CDR3 residues: CASSFKGQSTDTQYF. Here the CDR3 DNA reads TGTGCCAGCAGCTTTAAAGGGCAGAGCACAGATACGCAGTATTTT.

This rearrangement joins TRBV29-1 to TRBJ2-1; 9 nucleotides match TRBD2. V shed 7 bases, J shed 9 bases, and the junction held 10 bases outside the gene matches. The germline V gene encodes CDR1 SQVTM and CDR2 ANQGSEA. The CDR3 runs to 13 residues. CDR3 residues: CSEKVAGDGEQFF. For the CDR3, the DNA is TGCAGCGAAAAAGTAGCGGGAGACGGTGAGCAGTTCTTC.

This chain links TRBV2 with TRBJ2-7, with D perhaps being TRBD1 or TRBD2 (5 bases each). Germline V lookup: CDR1 SNHLY, CDR2 FYNNEI. The CDR3 has 12 amino acids. The ends were cut back, 8 bases at V and 2 bases at J, with 10 bases in the middle. Written as DNA, the CDR3 is TGTGCCAGCGGGGACGGAACCTACGAGCAGTACTTC. Translated, it gives CASGDGTYEQYF.

This clone was observed a single time. This chain joins TRBV29-1 and TRBJ2-4; no reliable D call. This CDR3 region has 14 residues. Germline V gene sequence: CDR1 SQVTM, CDR2 ANQGSEA. V shed 7 bases and J shed 4 bases, with 17 bases lying between them. The CDR3 is CSEEGQHIKNIQYF. The CDR3 bases are TGCAGCGAAGAAGGGCAGCATATTAAAAACATTCAGTACTTC.

A remark on this clone: The same CDR3 is also encoded by other DNA sequences in this sample. The chain uses TRBV5-1 and TRBJ2-1, with D tentatively TRBD1 (6 bases). There are 15 residues in the CDR3. V dropped 0 bases and J dropped 1 base, with 8 bases sitting between them. Germline lookup yields CDR1 SGHRS and CDR2 YFSETQ. The CDR3 protein is CASSLGQGSYNEQFF. For the CDR3, the DNA is TGCGCCAGCAGCTTGGGGCAGGGGTCCTACAATGAGCAGTTCTTC.

This chain uses TRBV10-2 with TRBJ2-7; 9 bases fit TRBD2. Germline CDR1 WSHSY, CDR2 SAAADI. The CDR3 totals 13 residues. The V gene end was trimmed by 7 bases and the J gene end by 5 bases; junction bases not matched to a gene: 6. CDR3 DNA: TGCGCCAGCAAAGTTGGCGGGAGGGACGAGCAGTACTTC. It codes for CASKVGGRDEQYF.

The V and J genes are TRBV24-1 and TRBJ1-1; 8 positions match TRBD1. The trim removed 6 bases at V and 0 bases at J, leaving 8 bases unmatched. Germline CDR1 and CDR2: KGHDR and SFDVKD. CDR3 length equals 16 residues. The CDR3 DNA reads TGTGCCACCAGTCACCGTGGGGGACAGGTGAACACTGAAGCTTTCTTT. As protein: CATSHRGGQVNTEAFF.

This rearrangement joins TRBV3-1 (or the pseudogene TRBV3-2) to TRBJ1-6; D is ambiguous. The V gene lost 4 bases and the J gene lost 16 bases, with 14 bases spanning the gap. The CDR3 consists of 12 residues. CDR1 and CDR2 from the germline V gene are LGHDT and YNNKEL (reference sequence). CDR3 in DNA: TGTGCCAGCAGCCCCGACTTGACCCGACTCCACTTT. It is translated as CASSPDLTRLHF.

CDR3 residues: CASSIDLPPYEQYF. The CDR3 nucleotides are TGTGCCAGTAGTATAGACCTGCCACCCTACGAGCAGTACTTC. The rearrangement joins TRBV19 to TRBJ2-7; D is unclear. V lost 0 bases and J lost 2, with 8 bases in between. The CDR3 runs to 14 residues. CDR1 and CDR2 from the germline V gene are LNHDA and SQIVND (reference sequence).

This chain connects TRBV24-1 to TRBJ1-5; D is perhaps TRBD1 (6 bases). Germline V lookup: CDR1 KGHDR, CDR2 SFDVKD. This CDR3 is built from 17 residues. Between the trimmed V and J ends, which lost 7 bases and 1 base, there was a span of 19 bases. The CDR3 loop reads CATRRRKDRRSNQPQHF. The CDR3 DNA sequence: TGTGCCACCAGGAGAAGAAAGGACAGAAGGAGCAATCAGCCCCAGCATTTT.

The chain's CDR3 is CASSLERIGSNYEQYF. DNA for the CDR3: TGTGCCAGCAGCTTAGAAAGAATTGGGTCTAACTACGAGCAGTACTTC. The chain uses TRBV11-3 and TRBJ2-7; no clear D. The CDR3 is made up of 16 amino acids. Deletions cut 0 bases from V and 3 bases from J, with 15 bases between. Looked up from germline, CDR1 is SGHNT and CDR2 is YENEEA.

This chain uses TRBV7-2 with TRBJ2-2; unclear D gene. Germline V lookup: CDR1 SGHTA, CDR2 FQGNSA. The V end lost 3 bases, the J end lost 3 bases, and 5 bases lay between the germline ends. CDR3 length: 13 residues. DNA of the CDR3: TGTGCCAGCAGCTTTAGGGACACCGGGGAGCTGTTTTTT. Translating it yields CASSFRDTGELFF.

As concerns this clone: Other nucleotide sequences from this sample produce the same CDR3. V and J are TRBV13 and TRBJ2-3; 8 bases map to TRBD1. V lost 4 bases and J lost 2; bases outside the gene matches: 8. CDR3 size: 16 residues. Per the germline V gene, CDR1 is PRHDT and CDR2 is FYEKMQ (reference sequence). The CDR3 sequence: CASSSRTGGSTDTQYF. The CDR3 nucleotides read TGTGCCAGCAGCTCCAGAACAGGGGGATCCACAGATACGCAGTATTTT. The complete variable domain, with remaining parts taken from reference TRBV13 and TRBJ2-3, reads AAGVIQSPRHLIKEKRETATLKCYPIPRHDTVYWYQQGPGQDPQFLISFYEKMQSDKGSIPDRFSAQQFSDYHSELNMSSLELGDSALYFCASSSRTGGSTDTQYFGPGTRLTVL.

The genes are TRBV13 and TRBJ1-1; D is possibly TRBD1 (5 bases). V was clipped by 8 bases and J by 5 bases, with 9 bases between them. Per the germline V gene, CDR1 is PRHDT and CDR2 is FYEKMQ (reference sequence). The CDR3 runs 11 residues. The chain's CDR3 is CASVGETEAFF. In nucleotides, the CDR3 is TGTGCCAGCGTGGGGGAGACTGAAGCTTTCTTT.

This rearrangement joins TRBV19 to TRBJ1-2; D is perhaps TRBD1 (5 bases). Germline assignment: CDR1 LNHDA and CDR2 SQIVND (reference sequence). The ends were cut back, 5 bases at V and 7 bases at J, with 11 bases in the middle. The CDR3 has 12 residues. CDR3 loop: CASSQGQGGYTF. The CDR3 DNA reads TGTGCCAGTAGTCAGGGTCAGGGTGGCTACACCTTC.

The chain combines TRBV28 with TRBJ1-2; 9 bases are shared with TRBD1. V gave up 6 bases and J gave up 7 bases; unmatched junction bases: 9. Germline CDR1 reads MDHEN; CDR2 reads SYDVKM. The length of the CDR3 is 14 residues. The chain's CDR3 is CASRTPGQGRGYTF. As DNA, the CDR3 is TGTGCCAGCAGAACTCCGGGACAGGGTCGTGGCTACACCTTC.

This clone has only one observation. The rearrangement links TRBV18 to TRBJ1-4; 9 bases match TRBD1. Germline V gene lookup returns CDR1 KGHSH and CDR2 LQKENI. This CDR3 is 15 amino acids long. V dropped 5 bases and J dropped 5; count of bases not matched to a gene: 6. The chain's CDR3 is CASSISGTGNEKLFF. CDR3 DNA: TGTGCCAGCTCAATTTCCGGGACAGGGAATGAAAAACTGTTTTTT.

This sequence joins TRBV5-1 and TRBJ1-2, with D perhaps TRBD1 (6 bases). CDR3 length equals 16 residues. From germline, CDR1 is SGHRS and CDR2 YFSETQ. Between the trimmed V and J ends, which lost 5 bases and 2 bases, there was a span of 19 bases. In DNA form, the CDR3 reads TGCGCCAGCAGACCTGGACTTGAGGACAGCAACTATGGCTACACCTTC. Protein: CASRPGLEDSNYGYTF. The whole variable domain, remainder taken from reference TRBV5-1 and TRBJ1-2, is KAGVTQTPRYLIKTRGQQVTLSCSPISGHRSVSWYQQTPGQGLQFLFEYFSETQRNKGNFPGRFSGRQFSNSRSEMNVSTLELGDSALYLCASRPGLEDSNYGYTFGSGTRLTVV.

The genes are TRBV24-1 and TRBJ2-7; 9 bases are shared with TRBD2. This CDR3 has 21 amino acids. V was pared by 0 bases and J by 0 bases, with 17 bases of the junction left unmatched. Per germline, CDR1 KGHDR and CDR2 SFDVKD. The CDR3 loop reads CATSDLPGGARLAGFSYEQYF. DNA of the CDR3: TGTGCCACCAGTGATTTGCCGGGGGGGGCGCGGCTAGCGGGGTTCTCCTACGAGCAGTACTTC.